This T cell receptor (beta chain) was observed in a study of control samples from healthy donors and cancer patients. CDR3 length equals 14 residues. The J segment lost 3 bases and the V segment lost 5 bases, leaving 3 bases of the junction unmatched. Per the germline V gene, CDR1 is MDHEN and CDR2 is SYDVKM. Clones were sequenced by immunoSEQ multiplex PCR, and TCRdb holds only the in-frame ones, with some missing. The sample includes approximately 100,000 clones, 70% to 90% of them seen just once. The V call is TRBV28, the J call TRBJ2-2, with 7 bases fitting TRBD2. The origin of this receptor is a man aged 25 to 45 in good health. The sequencing input was blood. The CDR3: CASSTSAYTGELFF. CDR3 DNA: TGTGCCAGCAGTACTAGCGCGTACACCGGGGAGCTGTTTTTT.